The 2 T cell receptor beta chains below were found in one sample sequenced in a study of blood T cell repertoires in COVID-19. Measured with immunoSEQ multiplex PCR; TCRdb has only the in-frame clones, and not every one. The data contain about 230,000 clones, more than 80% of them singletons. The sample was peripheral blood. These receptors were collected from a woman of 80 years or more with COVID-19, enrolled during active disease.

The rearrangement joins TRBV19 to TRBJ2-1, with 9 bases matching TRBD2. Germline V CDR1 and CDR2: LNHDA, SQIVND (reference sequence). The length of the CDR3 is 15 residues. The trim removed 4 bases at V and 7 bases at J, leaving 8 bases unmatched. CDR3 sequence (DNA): TGTGCCAGTAGTAAAGCTAGCGGGGTCTTAAATGAGCAGTTCTTC. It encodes CASSKASGVLNEQFF.

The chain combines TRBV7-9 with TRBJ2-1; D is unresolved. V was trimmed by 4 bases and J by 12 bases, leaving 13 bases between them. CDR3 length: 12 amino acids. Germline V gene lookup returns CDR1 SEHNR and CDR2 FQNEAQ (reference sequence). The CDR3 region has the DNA TGTGCCAGCAGCTACTCGTCCACCCCGCAGTTCTTC. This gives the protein CASSYSSTPQFF. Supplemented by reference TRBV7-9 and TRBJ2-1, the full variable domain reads DTGVSQNPRHKITKRGQNVTFRCDPISEHNRLYWYRQTLGQGPEFLTYFQNEAQLEKSRLLSDRFSAERPKGSFSTLEIQRTEQGDSAMYLCASSYSSTPQFFGPGTRLTVL.